The 15 T cell receptor beta chains below come from one sample, sequenced in a study of blood T cell repertoires in COVID-19. Sequencing was performed with immunoSEQ multiplex PCR; in TCRdb, only in-frame clones are kept and a portion is missing. The sample has more than 400,000 clones, 90% seen once. Source material: PBMCs or T cells enriched from blood (not recorded which). The receptors here all came from a man aged 18 to 30 who had recovered from COVID-19.

The V gene is TRBV7-3, the J gene TRBJ2-1; 10 bases are shared with TRBD2. The trim removed 0 bases at V and 0 bases at J, leaving 5 bases unmatched. Per the germline V gene, CDR1 is SGHTA and CDR2 is FQGTGA. The CDR3 is made up of 18 amino acids. CDR3 region: CASSLTPTSGASYNEQFF. The CDR3 region has the DNA TGTGCCAGCAGCTTAACCCCTACTAGCGGGGCCTCCTACAATGAGCAGTTCTTC.

The rearrangement uses TRBV9 and TRBJ2-3; D gene ambiguous. The length of the CDR3 is 15 residues. V lost 0 bases and J 0 bases, leaving 8 bases between the germline ends. Looked up from germline, CDR1 is SGDLS and CDR2 is YYNGEE. CDR3 bases: TGTGCCAGCAGCGTAGGTAGCCGGAGCACAGATACGCAGTATTTT. Translation: CASSVGSRSTDTQYF.

This sequence joins TRBV7-8 and TRBJ2-2, with D tentatively TRBD2 (5 bases). CDR1 and CDR2 (germline): SGHVS, FQNEAQ. Deletions cut 7 bases from V and 5 bases from J, with 11 bases between. This CDR3 is 13 amino acids long. The DNA of the CDR3 is TGTGCCAGCACCTTGAGGGTGACCGGGGAGCTGTTTTTT. Its translation is CASTLRVTGELFF.

In this sample, this clone turned up a few times. The J gene is TRBJ1-2, the V gene TRBV20-1, with D unresolved. CDR3 length: 13 amino acids. CDR1 is DFQATT and CDR2 is SNEGSKA in the germline V gene (reference sequence). V was shortened by 3 bases and J by 3 bases, with 11 bases between the two germline ends. The CDR3 is CSASSRTYYGYTF. The CDR3 nucleotides are TGCAGTGCTAGTAGCAGGACTTACTATGGCTACACCTTC.

The CDR3 DNA is TGCGCCAGCAGCTGGAGTACGCCCAGGGGAGCCACTGAAGCTTTCTTT. This gives the protein CASSWSTPRGATEAFF. The chain carries TRBV5-1 and TRBJ1-1; the D gene is possibly TRBD1 (6 bases). Trimming pared 3 bases from V and 4 bases from J, leaving 19 bases between. CDR3 length: 16 residues. CDR1 and CDR2 from the germline V gene are SGHRS and YFSETQ.

This chain connects TRBV5-1 to TRBJ2-7; 7 bases line up with TRBD1. Germline V gene sequence: CDR1 SGHRS, CDR2 YFSETQ. The CDR3 totals 16 residues. After removal of 4 bases from V and 6 bases from J, the junction contained 16 bases not matched to a gene. The CDR3 spells CASSLAPGQGESEQYF. Here the CDR3 DNA reads TGCGCCAGCAGCCTGGCTCCGGGCCAGGGGGAATCCGAGCAGTACTTC.

This clone has more than one count but fewer than ten. V gene TRBV9 combines with J gene TRBJ2-5; D possibly corresponds to TRBD2 (6 bases). The CDR3 has 12 residues. Trimming removed 5 bases from V and 4 bases from J, with 9 bases in between. Germline V CDR1 and CDR2: SGDLS, YYNGEE. CDR3 sequence reads: CASSPGVETQYF. As DNA, the CDR3 is TGTGCCAGCAGTCCGGGAGTAGAGACCCAGTACTTC.

This chain connects TRBV28 to TRBJ1-1; possible D gene TRBD1, 6 bases. V gave up 1 base and J gave up 1 base, with 19 bases separating them. Looked up from germline, CDR1 is MDHEN and CDR2 is SYDVKM. CDR3 length: 18 residues. CDR3 bases: TGTGCCAGCAGTTTATTTTCCGGCCGGGACACCAAGAACACTGAAGCTTTCTTT. It encodes CASSLFSGRDTKNTEAFF. The full variable domain, in which reference TRBV28 and TRBJ1-1 provide the parts outside the CDR3, is DVKVTQSSRYLVKRTGEKVFLECVQDMDHENMFWYRQDPGLGLRLIYFSYDVKMKEKGDIPEGYSVSREKKERFSLILESASTNQTSMYLCASSLFSGRDTKNTEAFFGQGTRLTVV.

This clone was found once. The J gene is TRBJ1-3, the V gene TRBV19; TRBD1 might be the D (5 bases). The CDR3 covers 16 residues. Germline V gives CDR1 LNHDA, CDR2 SQIVND (reference sequence). Between the trimmed V and J ends, which lost 2 bases and 2 bases, there was a span of 13 bases. For the CDR3, the DNA is TGTGCCAGTAGTATATCCGAAGGGGTGGCTGGAAACACCATATATTTT. Translation: CASSISEGVAGNTIYF.

The chain employs TRBV11-3 and TRBJ1-1; 7 bases fit TRBD1. CDR1 and CDR2 from the germline V gene are SGHNT and YENEEA. With 1 base clipped from V and 11 bases from J, the junction kept 16 bases outside the gene matches. CDR3 length: 16 amino acids. CDR3 sequence reads: CASSLAPKGQALGAFF. The CDR3 DNA reads TGTGCCAGCAGCTTAGCCCCCAAAGGACAGGCCTTGGGGGCTTTCTTT.

The chain joins TRBV7-9 to TRBJ2-7; the match to TRBD1 covers 12 bases. The germline V gene encodes CDR1 SEHNR and CDR2 FQNEAQ (reference sequence). Trimming cost V 5 bases and J 4 bases; bases outside gene matches: 9. The CDR3 runs to 16 residues. CDR3 sequence: CASSHGTGGRNYEQYF. The CDR3, as DNA: TGTGCCAGCAGCCATGGGACAGGGGGCCGTAATTACGAGCAGTACTTC.

The J gene is TRBJ1-4, the V gene TRBV9; 9 nucleotides line up with TRBD1. The germline V gene has CDR1 SGDLS and CDR2 YYNGEE. With V trimmed by 3 bases and J by 8 bases, 5 bases remained unmatched. This CDR3 region has 14 residues. The CDR3 region is CASSANRGREKLFF. Written as DNA, the CDR3 is TGTGCCAGCAGCGCCAACAGGGGGCGGGAAAAACTGTTTTTT.

This chain's CDR3 is CASSGGVQETQYF. Written as DNA, the CDR3 is TGTGCCAGCAGCGGGGGGGTCCAAGAGACCCAGTACTTC. The rearrangement uses TRBV9 and TRBJ2-5; D possibly corresponds to TRBD2 (6 bases). Looked up from germline, CDR1 is SGDLS and CDR2 is YYNGEE. The CDR3 sequence is 13 residues long. V lost 3 bases and J 1 base, leaving 7 bases between the germline ends.

The chain combines TRBV10-2 with TRBJ1-2; D is ambiguous. Germline lookup yields CDR1 WSHSY and CDR2 SAAADI. CDR3 length equals 9 residues. Trimming took off 8 bases at V and 7 bases at J, with 5 bases between the two ends. The CDR3 spells CASGLGYTF. The CDR3 nucleotides read TGCGCCAGCGGGCTTGGCTACACCTTC.

The chain uses TRBV11-3 and TRBJ2-7; 8 positions agree with TRBD1. The CDR3 consists of 15 residues. V shed 4 bases and J 3 bases; nucleotides not matched to a gene: 8. Germline-derived CDR1 and CDR2 are SGHNT and YENEEA. This CDR3 is CASSSDRGWDYEQYF. In DNA, the CDR3 is TGTGCCAGCAGCTCAGACAGGGGTTGGGACTACGAGCAGTACTTC.